This T cell receptor (beta chain) was recovered during a study of blood T cell repertoires in COVID-19. At the level of the study: Acute and convalescent COVID-19 samples came from the United States, Italy and Spain. The analysed material was cDNA or gDNA that came from T cells, B-cell-depleted T cells, or PBMCs.

This CDR3 comprises 15 residues. Germline values: CDR1 MNHEY, CDR2 SVGAGI. The ends were cut back, 0 bases at V and 5 bases at J, with 11 bases in the middle. Those designated as exposed participants met a COVID-19 case within 2 weeks before study entry. In the study's own analysis: Amplification with reference gene primers provided the estimates of nucleated cell counts. The method was immunoSEQ multiplex PCR; TCRdb's version includes in-frame clones alone and lacks a portion of them. That table supplies the V and J calls and clone size; D and trimming were determined from the DNA. Of around 250,000 clones listed, roughly 81% are singletons.

This rearrangement joins TRBV6-5 to TRBJ1-5; the D gene is possibly TRBD1 (6 bases). The TCR comes from a woman aged 45 to 65 who had been exposed to COVID-19. The sample taken for sequencing was PBMCs or T cells enriched from blood (not recorded which). In nucleotides, the CDR3 is TGTGCCAGCAGTTACTCGTGGGCAGGGGATCAGCCCCAGCATTTT. This sequence encodes CASSYSWAGDQPQHF.